Described below is a single TCR beta chain sequence and its context. Its antigen is not known. The data are from a study of vaccination effects on CD4 cells after COVID-19. Trimming shortened V by 1 base and J by 2 bases, and 11 bases separated the two germline ends. Germline loops: CDR1 LNHDA, CDR2 SQIVND (reference sequence). This CDR3 is 15 amino acids long. Repertoires were generated with immunoSEQ multiplex PCR, while TCRdb's copy carries only in-frame clones and drops some. The sample has fewer than 65,000 clones; roughly 79% are singletons. Expansion of antigen-specific CD4+ T cells with viral peptide pools was carried out by the ViraFEST assay before sequencing. Following 10 days of culture, CD4+ T cells were isolated. Half-medium exchanges with IL-2 medium took place on days 3 and 7.

The chain recombines TRBV19 with TRBJ2-5; D gene uncertain. The TCR originated in a human donor who received a COVID-19 vaccine. Source: CD4+ T cells from PBMCs cultured with HCoV-229E spike peptides, taken before COVID-19 vaccination. The CDR3 DNA reads as TGTGCCAGTAGTATAGTAGGCCAGCCACAAGAGACCCAGTACTTC. This gives the protein CASSIVGQPQETQYF.